This TCR beta chain was found in a study of CD8 T cells in Susac syndrome. CD8+ and CD4+ blood T cells underwent TCR beta sequencing. As controls, healthy donors matched for age and sex were used. While CD8+ and CD4+ T cells were isolated negatively, TEMRA cells were enriched by FACS. Germline V lookup: CDR1 SGHRS, CDR2 YFSETQ. Trimming removed 1 base from V and 6 bases from J, with 20 bases in between. CDR3 length: 16 amino acids. An amount of RNA that ranged from roughly 0.45 to 1 ug was reverse transcribed with random hexamers. Amplification of TCR beta CDR3 was carried out by immunoSEQ multiplex PCR, which covered 54 Vbeta and 13 Jbeta segments. Via MiXCR, TCRdb re-called the immunoSEQ multiplex PCR reads, giving one row per CDR3 protein. The profile covers about 120,000 distinct CDR3 sequences, with approximately 91% appearing a single time and 0.13% to 0.15% taken by the ten largest.

The chain combines TRBV5-1 with TRBJ2-7; D is perhaps TRBD1 (5 bases). Sequencing was carried out using CD4+ T cells from PBMCs. The source of this sequence is a human donor in good health. Here the CDR3 reads CASSLSQQVGVTEQYF. For the CDR3, the DNA is TGCGCCAGCAGCTTGTCTCAACAGGTAGGGGTAACCGAGCAGTACTTC.